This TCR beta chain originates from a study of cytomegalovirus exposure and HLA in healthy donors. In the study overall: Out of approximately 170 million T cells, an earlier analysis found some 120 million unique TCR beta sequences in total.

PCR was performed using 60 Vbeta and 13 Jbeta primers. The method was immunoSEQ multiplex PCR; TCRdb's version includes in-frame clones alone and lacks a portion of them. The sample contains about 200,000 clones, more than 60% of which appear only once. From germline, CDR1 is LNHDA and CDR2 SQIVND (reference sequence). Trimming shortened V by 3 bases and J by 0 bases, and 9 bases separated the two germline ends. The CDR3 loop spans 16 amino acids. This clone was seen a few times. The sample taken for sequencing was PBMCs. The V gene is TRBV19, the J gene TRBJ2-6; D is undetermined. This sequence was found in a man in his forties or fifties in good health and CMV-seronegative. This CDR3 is CASSMSMISGANVLTF. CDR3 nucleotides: TGTGCCAGTAGTATGTCTATGATCTCTGGGGCCAACGTCCTGACTTTC.